This TCR beta chain was documented in a study of CD8 T cells in ankylosing spondylitis. Notes on the study in general: Typical of ankylosing spondylitis blood, it appeared, was a TCR beta motif of 7 or 8 highly homologous variants. Both synovial fluid and blood in reactive arthritis had previously been reported to carry some motif variants. Those disease-linked clones were CD8+; they were also relatively rare in peripheral blood.

About this clonotype: The antigen is unknown.

Making the TCR beta libraries involved quantitative 5'-RACE with molecular barcodes. Each CDR3 protein is one row after TCRdb ran MiXCR on the 5' RACE reads. This sample carries about 800,000 distinct CDR3 sequences, 12% of them seen once, and the ten largest clones take approximately 0.5%. Sequenced sample: blood, either unsorted or a sorted T cell fraction (not recorded which). The clonotype comes from a male donor with ankylosing spondylitis.

The CDR3 sequence is CASSRLGGGPQETQYF. The CDR3 nucleotides read TGTGCCAGCAGCCGTCTCGGCGGGGGGCCGCAAGAGACCCAGTACTTC. The chain joins TRBV28 to TRBJ2-5, with TRBD2 matching over 8 bases. CDR3 size: 16 residues. The germline V gene has CDR1 MDHEN and CDR2 SYDVKM. With 6 bases clipped from V and 2 bases from J, the junction kept 11 bases outside the gene matches.